Included here is one T cell receptor beta chain sequence, with context. This clonotype was counted ten times or more. Its cognate antigen has yet to be identified. Nothing much larger sits one base from this clone, and base qualities are not available. Looking up the germline V gene yields CDR1 SGDLS and CDR2 YYNGEE. V lost 5 bases and J lost 0 bases; the stretch between them is 13 bases long. The CDR3 spans 15 residues, from the cysteine through the phenylalanine. Only the CDR3 region is kept as DNA, spanning 45 bases read in frame from base 1. The data originate from a study of T cells in Graves' hyperthyroidism and ophthalmopathy (dated 2019 in TCRdb). Broadly, across the study: Peripheral blood was sampled at the time of initial diagnosis, prior to any treatment. A discovery cohort of fewer than 110 patients, approximately 45 with Graves' ophthalmopathy and approximately 57 with stable Graves' hyperthyroidism, was used to find distinguishing TCR V-J signatures. After sampling, hyperthyroidism patients received methimazole starting at 30 mg daily, and ophthalmopathy patients received high-dose intravenous methylprednisolone. Prospective prediction of ophthalmopathy was tested in an independent validation cohort of approximately 18 hyperthyroidism patients and roughly 16 patients who later progressed to ophthalmopathy. The paper reports TCR Vbeta CDR3 sequencing of 135 peripheral blood samples: some 41 ophthalmopathy, fewer than 80 hyperthyroidism and 17 progressor patients. The 75 to 100 discovery patients were randomly split 7:3 into training and test sets. The study also compared thyroid tissue and blood T-cell repertoires from about six Graves' hyperthyroidism patients.

TCR beta CDR3 regions were amplified from RNA transcripts. The TCR CDR3 was subjected to a first round of RT-PCR using the HTBI primer set and the Qiagen OneStep RT-PCR kit. A second multiplex PCR round built the libraries, followed by size selection and purification. Libraries were sequenced paired-end with 100 bp reads on an Illumina HiSeq2000. In the authors' own workflow: SOAPnuke was used to process the raw data, removing reads that contained adapters or uncalled bases, had a mean Phred below 15, or lacked an exact match to the constant primer or identifier. COPE v1.2.5 was used to merge high-quality paired reads, and clonotypes were defined as unique nucleotide sequences. MiTCR v1.1 was used to align the clonotypes against IMGT TRBV, TRBD and TRBJ reference segments. The analysis was restricted to V-J combinations with a frequency above 0.0001, which together covered about 99% of the repertoires. The TCS score was defined as F50 (clonal expansion) divided by E x V (chaos), with BLOSUM62-based TCRdist calculated between CDR3 peptides within each V-J. Welch's t-statistics and random forest reduced roughly 530 V-J features to some 14, which were used in a naive Bayes classifier (R e1071). TCRdb took the public reads, trimmed them with fastp at Q25, ran MiXCR for clone calling and kept in-frame beta chains. Each CDR3 protein appears once, grouped with its most common genes and DNA. The V and J calls here are based on TCRdb, not the publication. This sample is represented by roughly 400,000 distinct CDR3 sequences; 11% to 15% of them were singletons. 25% to 30% of the sample is in the top ten clones.

In the ophthalmopathy patients, disease was moderately to severely active, with a Clinical Activity Score of 3 or more, a NOSPECS grade of 4 or more, and a duration of less than 3 months. Patients with uncontrolled infections, other autoimmune diseases, pregnancy or lactation were excluded. Diagnoses were established on the basis of clinical symptoms, serum thyroxine and TRAb, thyroid ultrasound, and orbital computed tomography. PBMCs were isolated from 7.5 to 10 ml of fresh peripheral blood by Ficoll-Paque density gradient centrifugation. Trizol reagent was used to extract total RNA, and RNA quality was then checked on an Agilent 2100 Bioanalyzer. On the study overall, not on this receptor specifically: Sample size was not statistically predetermined, and investigators were not blinded to group allocation. Most expanded thyroid clonotypes (frequency above 0.001) were also detected in blood, a finding suggesting that blood repertoires may reflect thyroid immune responses. In validation, the model predicted progression to ophthalmopathy with approximately 71% sensitivity and less than 80% specificity, a median of about 6 months before onset. In cross-validation, a model built on a 13 V-J signature told ophthalmopathy apart from stable hyperthyroidism with approximately 91% sensitivity and 81% to 82% specificity, and in testing the same model reached 80%/75%.

The source is a man aged 45-60 years with Graves' ophthalmopathy. The V and J segments used are TRBV9 and TRBJ2-3; the D gene identity is not certain. Sequenced input: blood. CDR3 sequence: CASSAVGWSTDTQYF. The DNA sequence is TGTGCCAGCAGTGCAGTGGGATGGAGCACAGATACGCAGTATTTT.